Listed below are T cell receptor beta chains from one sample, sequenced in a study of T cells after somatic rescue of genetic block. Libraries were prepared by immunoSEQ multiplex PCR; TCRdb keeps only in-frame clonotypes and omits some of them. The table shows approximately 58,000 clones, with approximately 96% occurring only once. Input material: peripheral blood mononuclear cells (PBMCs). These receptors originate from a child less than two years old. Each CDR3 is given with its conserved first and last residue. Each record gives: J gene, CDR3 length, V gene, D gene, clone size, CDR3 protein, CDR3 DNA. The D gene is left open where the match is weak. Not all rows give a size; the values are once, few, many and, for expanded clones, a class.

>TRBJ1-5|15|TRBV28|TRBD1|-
CASSSGQGSNQPQHF
TGTGCCAGCAGTTCGGGACAGGGGAGCAATCAGCCCCAGCATTTT
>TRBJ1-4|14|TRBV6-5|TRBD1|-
CASSVTQGGVKLFF
TGTGCCAGCAGTGTCACACAGGGGGGGGTAAAACTGTTTTTT
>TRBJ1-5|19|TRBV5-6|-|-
CASSLAAGGAGLSNQPQHF
TGTGCCAGCAGCTTGGCCGCGGGGGGGGCTGGGCTTAGCAATCAGCCCCAGCATTTT
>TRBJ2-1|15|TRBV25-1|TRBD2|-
CASSEGASGSNEQFF
TGTGCCAGCAGTGAAGGGGCTAGCGGGAGCAATGAGCAGTTCTTC
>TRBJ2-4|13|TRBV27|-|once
CASSWTAKNIQYF
TGTGCCAGCAGTTGGACAGCCAAAAACATTCAGTACTTC
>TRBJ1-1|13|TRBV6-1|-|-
CASSAQGNTEAFF
TGTGCCAGCAGCGCACAGGGGAACACTGAAGCTTTCTTT
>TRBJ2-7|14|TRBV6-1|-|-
CASRNRRQSYEQYF
TGTGCCAGCAGAAATCGCAGACAGTCCTACGAGCAGTACTTC
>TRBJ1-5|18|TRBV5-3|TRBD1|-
CARSLYRPFRDSNQPQHF
TGTGCCAGAAGCTTGTATCGTCCTTTTCGGGACAGTAATCAGCCCCAGCATTTT
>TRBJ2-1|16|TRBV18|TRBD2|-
CASSSRLAALNNEQFF
TGTGCCAGCTCATCCCGACTAGCGGCACTGAACAATGAGCAGTTCTTC
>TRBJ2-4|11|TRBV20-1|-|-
CSAPAKNIQYF
TGCAGTGCTCCGGCCAAAAACATTCAGTACTTC
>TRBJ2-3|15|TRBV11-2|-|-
CASSLEVRLADTQYF
TGTGCCAGCAGCTTAGAGGTACGACTAGCAGATACGCAGTATTTT
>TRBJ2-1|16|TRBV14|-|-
CASSQVLSGPNNEQFF
TGTGCCAGCAGCCAAGTGCTCAGCGGGCCTAACAATGAGCAGTTCTTC
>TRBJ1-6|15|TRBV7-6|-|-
CASSLRGIRDSPLHF
TGTGCCAGCAGCTTACGGGGAATACGGGATTCACCCCTCCACTTT
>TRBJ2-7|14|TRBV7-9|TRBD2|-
CASSPSGGPYEQYF
TGTGCCAGCAGCCCGTCGGGAGGCCCCTACGAGCAGTACTTC
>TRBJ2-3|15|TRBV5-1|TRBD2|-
CASSLTSGRSDTQYF
TGCGCCAGCAGCTTGACTAGCGGGAGATCCGATACGCAGTATTTT
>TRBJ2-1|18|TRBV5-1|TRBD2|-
CASSSQPSTSGKHNEQFF
TGCGCCAGCAGCTCCCAACCCTCTACTAGCGGGAAGCACAATGAGCAGTTCTTC
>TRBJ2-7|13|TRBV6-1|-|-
CASGPMGPGEQYF
TGTGCCAGCGGACCTATGGGGCCGGGGGAGCAGTACTTC
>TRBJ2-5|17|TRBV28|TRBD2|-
CASSFGGDLRDPETQYF
TGTGCCAGCAGTTTCGGGGGGGACTTGCGGGATCCGGAGACCCAGTACTTC
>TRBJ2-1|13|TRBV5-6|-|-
CASSLRVGTEQFF
TGTGCCAGCAGCTTGAGGGTGGGAACTGAGCAGTTCTTC
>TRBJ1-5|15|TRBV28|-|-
CASSNPQGRNQPQHF
TGTGCCAGCAGTAACCCGCAGGGGAGGAATCAGCCCCAGCATTTT
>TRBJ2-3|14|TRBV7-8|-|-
CASSFRDNTDTQYF
TGTGCCAGCAGCTTCCGGGACAACACAGATACGCAGTATTTT
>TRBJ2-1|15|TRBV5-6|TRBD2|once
CASSFRSGRGNEQFF
TGTGCCAGCAGCTTCAGGAGCGGGAGGGGAAATGAGCAGTTCTTC
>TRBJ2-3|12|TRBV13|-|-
CASSHNTDTQYF
TGTGCCAGCAGCCACAACACAGATACGCAGTATTTT
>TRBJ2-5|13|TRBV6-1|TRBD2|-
CASKTSGTETQYF
TGTGCCAGCAAAACTAGCGGGACAGAGACCCAGTACTTC
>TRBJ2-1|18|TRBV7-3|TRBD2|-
CASSLTGSSGRTWNEQFF
TGTGCCAGCAGCTTAACGGGCTCTAGCGGGAGAACTTGGAATGAGCAGTTCTTC
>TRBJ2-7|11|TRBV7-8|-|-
CASSFGAEQYF
TGTGCCAGCAGCTTCGGGGCCGAGCAGTACTTC
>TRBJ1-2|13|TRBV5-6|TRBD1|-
CASSDRGNYGYTF
TGTGCCAGCAGTGACAGGGGAAACTATGGCTACACCTTC
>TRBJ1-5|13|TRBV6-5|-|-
CASRAVSNQPQHF
TGTGCCAGCAGGGCAGTTAGCAATCAGCCCCAGCATTTT
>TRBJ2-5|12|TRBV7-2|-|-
CASSLDQETQYF
TGTGCCAGCAGCTTGGACCAAGAGACCCAGTACTTC
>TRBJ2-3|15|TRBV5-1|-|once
CASSSSLKSTDTQYF
TGCGCCAGCAGCTCGTCGCTGAAAAGCACAGATACGCAGTATTTT
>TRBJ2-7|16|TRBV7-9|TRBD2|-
CASSSGSLRGAYEQYF
TGTGCCAGCAGTAGCGGGAGCCTACGGGGAGCCTACGAGCAGTACTTC
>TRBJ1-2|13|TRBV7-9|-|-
CASSLWPNYGYTF
TGTGCCAGCAGCTTATGGCCGAACTATGGCTACACCTTC
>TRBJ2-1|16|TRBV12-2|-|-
CASRLASPGGAYEQFF
TGTGCAAGTCGCTTAGCGAGTCCAGGGGGCGCGTATGAGCAGTTCTTC
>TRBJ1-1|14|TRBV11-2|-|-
CASSHRSAGTEAFF
TGTGCCAGCAGCCACCGTTCGGCGGGCACTGAAGCTTTCTTT
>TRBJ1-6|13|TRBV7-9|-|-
CASSWTANSPLHF
TGTGCCAGCAGCTGGACAGCAAATTCACCCCTCCACTTT
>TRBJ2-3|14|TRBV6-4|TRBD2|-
CATRLAGTTDTQYF
TGTGCCACTAGACTAGCGGGGACCACAGATACGCAGTATTTT
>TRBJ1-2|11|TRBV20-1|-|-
CSARGTNGYTF
TGCAGTGCTAGAGGGACAAATGGCTACACCTTC
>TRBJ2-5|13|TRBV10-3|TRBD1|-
CAIRDRGTETQYF
TGTGCCATCAGGGACAGGGGAACAGAGACCCAGTACTTC